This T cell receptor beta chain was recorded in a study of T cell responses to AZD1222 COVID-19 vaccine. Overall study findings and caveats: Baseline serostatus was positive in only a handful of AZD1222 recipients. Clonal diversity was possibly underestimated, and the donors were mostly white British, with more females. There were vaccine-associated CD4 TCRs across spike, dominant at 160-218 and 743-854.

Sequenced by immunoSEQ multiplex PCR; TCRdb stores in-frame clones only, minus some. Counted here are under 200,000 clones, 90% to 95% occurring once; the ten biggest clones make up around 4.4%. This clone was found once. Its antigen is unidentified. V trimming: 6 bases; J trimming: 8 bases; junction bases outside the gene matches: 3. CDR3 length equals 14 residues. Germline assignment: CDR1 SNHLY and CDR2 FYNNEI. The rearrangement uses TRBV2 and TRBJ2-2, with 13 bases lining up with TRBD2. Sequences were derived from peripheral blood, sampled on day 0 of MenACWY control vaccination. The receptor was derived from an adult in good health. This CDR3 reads CASSGLAGAGELFF. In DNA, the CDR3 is TGTGCCAGCAGCGGACTAGCGGGAGCGGGGGAGCTGTTTTTT.